This T cell receptor (beta chain) was recovered during a study of T cell responses to AZD1222 COVID-19 vaccine. Study-wide findings and caveats: Spike-wide coverage was observed for vaccine-associated CD4 TCRs, with dominant responses at 160-218 and 743-854. Baseline serology detected seropositivity in only a handful of AZD1222 recipients.

Germline loops: CDR1 SGHDN, CDR2 FVKESK. V shed 4 bases, J shed 5 bases, and the junction held 12 bases outside the gene matches. The CDR3 has 16 residues. Using immunoSEQ multiplex PCR, the repertoire was profiled, and TCRdb retains in-frame clones only, with some absent. The table has approximately 120,000 clones, around 90% seen once. Details on this clone: Its target is unknown.

The sequenced sample was peripheral blood, obtained on day 0 of AZD1222 vaccination. The rearrangement uses TRBV14 and TRBJ2-5; 8 positions match TRBD2. This receptor was obtained from an adult in good health. The DNA for the CDR3 is TGTGCCAGCAGCCTTCTCCCCGGGGGGGCTAGGGAGACCCAGTACTTC. This codes for CASSLLPGGARETQYF.